The clone carrying this T cell receptor (beta chain) appeared a few times. CDR1 and CDR2 (germline): LNHDA, SQIVND (reference sequence). This CDR3 has 10 amino acids. V lost 10 bases, J lost 12 bases, and 7 bases stayed unmatched. The sample originates from a study of neurological immune-mediated disorders. Study-wide background: About 90% of the roughly 34 multiple sclerosis patients had relapsing-remitting disease; 3 had secondary progressive.

The sorted-subset TCR libraries were prepared using about a million CD4+ or CD8+ T cells as the starting material. The cDNA was synthesized by means of template-switch 5'RACE, which was carried out with 10-nucleotide random UMIs. Every sequencing run drew on 15-18 subjects and yielded over 160 million TCR-beta sequences. MiXCR, applied by TCRdb to the 5' RACE reads, yields one record per CDR3 protein. Of about 48,000 distinct CDR3 sequences in the sample, less than 6% were seen once. The sample comprised CD4+ T cells from blood. The receptor was derived from a woman under 30 with multiple sclerosis. The chain combines TRBV19 with TRBJ1-1; 8 bases align to TRBD1. The CDR3 sequence: CATKDRAPFF. In DNA, the CDR3 is TGTGCCACCAAGGACAGGGCGCCTTTCTTT.